The rows below give T cell receptor beta chains drawn from one sample of a study of shared T cell receptors in the human thymus. Repertoires were generated with immunoSEQ multiplex PCR, while TCRdb's copy carries only in-frame clones and drops some. There are some 660,000 clones in the sample; about 90% occur only once, and roughly 0.0086% lies in the top ten. Separately, the same data were catalogued under a study of human thymus T cells.

The material sequenced was thymocytes. These receptors originate from a boy in the first two years of life with a congenital heart defect. Each CDR3 is given with its conserved first and last residue. D genes are given only for firm matches. Rows give clone size only sometimes, using once, few, many, or a class for an expanded clone.

V	J	D	size	DNA	CDR3
TRBV14	TRBJ2-1	TRBD2	.	TGTGCCAGCAGCCAAGATGTAGCGGGAGGTTCCTACAATGAGCAGTTCTTC	CASSQDVAGGSYNEQFF
TRBV19	TRBJ1-2	TRBD1	few	TGTGCCAGTAGTATTGGGACAGGGGTCACGAATGGCTACACCTTC	CASSIGTGVTNGYTF
TRBV2	TRBJ1-4	.	.	TGTGCCAGCTGCGACAGATTTAATGAAAAACTGTTTTTT	CASCDRFNEKLFF
TRBV5-1	TRBJ2-7	TRBD1	once	TGCGCCAGCAGCTACGGCGACAGGGCCTACGAGCAGTACTTC	CASSYGDRAYEQYF
TRBV11-2	TRBJ1-6	.	.	TGTGCCAGCAGCCCCCGACTGGACACCGATAATTCACCCCTCCACTTT	CASSPRLDTDNSPLHF
TRBV9	TRBJ2-1	TRBD2	.	TGTGCCAGCAGCGTAGGCCCCTACGGCCCACTACTAGCGGGGACTCCTTACGATGAGCAGTTCTTC	CASSVGPYGPLLAGTPYDEQFF
TRBV25-1	TRBJ2-1	.	.	TGTGCCAGCAGTGATGCCGGTGAGCAGTTCTTC	CASSDAGEQFF
TRBV7-2	TRBJ1-1	.	.	TGTGCCAGCAGCTTAGATCCCCTTACTACTGAAGCTTTCTTT	CASSLDPLTTEAFF
TRBV5-4	TRBJ2-1	TRBD2	.	TGTGCCAGCAGCTCGGGGGTCTCTAGCGGGGATACCTACAATGAGCAGTTCTTC	CASSSGVSSGDTYNEQFF
TRBV28	TRBJ1-2	.	.	TGTGCCAGCAGTTTCCCGGACAGCCTTAACTATGGCTACACCTTC	CASSFPDSLNYGYTF
TRBV7-6	TRBJ2-7	TRBD2	.	TGTGCCAGCAGCATAAAGTCCGGGACTAGCTTACTTTCCTCCTACGAGCAGTACTTC	CASSIKSGTSLLSSYEQYF
TRBV27	TRBJ1-5	.	.	TGTGCCAGCAGTTTATTGCCAACCAGACAGCCCCAGCATTTT	CASSLLPTRQPQHF
TRBV6-6	TRBJ1-6	TRBD1	.	TGTGCCAGCAGTTACAACAGGGGTTTACCCCTCCACTTT	CASSYNRGLPLHF
TRBV18	TRBJ1-4	TRBD1	.	TGTGCCAGCTCCCCCGGACAGGGGATCTCAACTAATGAAAAACTGTTTTTT	CASSPGQGISTNEKLFF
TRBV27	TRBJ2-5	TRBD1	.	TGTGCCAGCAGTTTAGTGCGACAGGGTAGATGGGTGGAGACCCAGTACTTC	CASSLVRQGRWVETQYF
TRBV25-1	TRBJ2-7	TRBD1	.	TGTGCCAGCAGCCCCTCAGGACAGGGCGAAACCTACGAGCAGTACTTC	CASSPSGQGETYEQYF
TRBV4-1	TRBJ2-3	.	.	TGCGCCAGCAGCCAGGGCCCCAACACAGATACGCAGTATTTT	CASSQGPNTDTQYF
TRBV28	TRBJ1-2	.	.	TGTGCCAGCAGTTTATCTCCTCCAGGAGGGCTAGGCTATGGCTACACCTTC	CASSLSPPGGLGYGYTF
TRBV2	TRBJ2-1	TRBD1	.	TGTGCCAGCAGTGAAGTAGGGACAGGGGGCGATGAGCAGTTCTTC	CASSEVGTGGDEQFF
TRBV6-5	TRBJ2-1	TRBD2	.	TGTGCCAGCAAAGCGGGAGAAAGCCCCAATGAGCAGTTCTTC	CASKAGESPNEQFF
TRBV5-8	TRBJ2-7	.	.	TGTGCCAGAAATCTCAGGAAGGCAGGCTACGAGCAGTACTTC	CARNLRKAGYEQYF
TRBV27	TRBJ2-7	TRBD1	.	TGTGCCAGTTATAGACAGGGCTCCTACGAGCAGTACTTC	CASYRQGSYEQYF
TRBV7-9	TRBJ2-7	.	.	TGTGCCAGCAGCTTAGAGGCAGGGCTCTCCTACGAGCAGTACTTC	CASSLEAGLSYEQYF
TRBV4-2	TRBJ1-2	.	.	TGTGCCAGCAGCCAAGATTACAGGCTCCTGAACTATGGCTACACCTTC	CASSQDYRLLNYGYTF
TRBV11-2	TRBJ2-5	TRBD2	.	TGTGCCAGCAGCCACGGGGGGGCCGAGACCCAGTACTTC	CASSHGGAETQYF
TRBV5-1	TRBJ1-1	.	.	TGCGCCAGCAGCTTTGAACACCAGAACACTGAAGCTTTCTTT	CASSFEHQNTEAFF
TRBV14	TRBJ2-5	TRBD2	.	TGTGCCAGCAGCCAAGCTACGGGGGGGCCCAAGACCCAGTACTTC	CASSQATGGPKTQYF
TRBV4-3	TRBJ2-1	TRBD1	.	TGCGCCAGCAGACGTAACCGGGACAGCGTATACAATGAGCAGTTCTTC	CASRRNRDSVYNEQFF
TRBV19	TRBJ2-4	.	.	TGTGCCAGTAGTATAAGTCAGGGCGAGGACATTCAGTACTTC	CASSISQGEDIQYF
TRBV28	TRBJ2-7	TRBD2	.	TGTGCCAGCAGTTCAAACCGGGACTACCCCTACGAGCAGTACTTC	CASSSNRDYPYEQYF
TRBV11-2	TRBJ2-2	.	.	TGTGCCAGCAGCACACGAGGCACCGGGGAGCTGTTTTTT	CASSTRGTGELFF
TRBV7-2	TRBJ2-2	TRBD2	.	TGTGCCAGCAGCATGGGACTAGCGGGAGGTTTTACCGGGGAGCTGTTTTTT	CASSMGLAGGFTGELFF
TRBV19	TRBJ1-5	.	.	TGTGCCAGTAGTATCCCCCGGGGTGATCAGCCCCAGCATTTT	CASSIPRGDQPQHF
TRBV19	TRBJ1-2	.	.	TGTGCCAGTAGTATGGGTACCCCAGGGTCAGGCTATGGCTACACCTTC	CASSMGTPGSGYGYTF
TRBV28	TRBJ1-1	TRBD1	.	TGTGCCAGCAGTTTATGCCTCGTACAGGGGACGTACCAGAACACTGAAGCTTTCTTT	CASSLCLVQGTYQNTEAFF
TRBV28	TRBJ2-1	TRBD2	.	TGTGCCAGCAGTCTTCCCGGGACTAGTGGTTGTGAGCAGTTCTTC	CASSLPGTSGCEQFF
TRBV14	TRBJ2-7	.	.	TGTGCCAGCAGCCAATTCCAGGGATACGACGAGCAGTACTTC	CASSQFQGYDEQYF
TRBV29-1	TRBJ1-1	TRBD1	.	TGCAGCGCCGACAGGGGTCCCCAAGAAGCTTTCTTT	CSADRGPQEAFF
TRBV18	TRBJ2-5	.	.	TGTGCCAGCTCACCACCGATCCGGGACAAGAACCAAGAGACCCAGTACTTC	CASSPPIRDKNQETQYF
TRBV7-2	TRBJ2-3	.	.	TGTGCCATCCACACAGATACGCAGTATTTT	CAIHTDTQYF
TRBV5-1	TRBJ2-7	TRBD1	.	TGCGCCAGCAGCTTGGGGGCGACAGGGGGAAGGGACGAGCAGTACTTC	CASSLGATGGRDEQYF
TRBV12-5	TRBJ2-1	TRBD2	.	TGTGCTAGTGCCCCCGACGGGGGGGAGGTGCAGTTCTTC	CASAPDGGEVQFF
TRBV27	TRBJ1-2	TRBD1	.	TGTGCCACGAGGCCGGGACAGGGGACATGGGGCTACACCTTC	CATRPGQGTWGYTF
TRBV28	TRBJ2-7	TRBD1	.	TGTGCCAGCAGTTTATCCAACGGAGACAGGGGAGGCTACGAGCAGTACTTC	CASSLSNGDRGGYEQYF
TRBV4-3	TRBJ1-3	TRBD1	.	TGCGCCAGCAGCCAAGCCAAAAAGACAGGGGAGAGATATTCTGCTGGAAACACCATATATTTT	CASSQAKKTGERYSAGNTIYF
TRBV6-1	TRBJ1-5	TRBD1	.	TGTGCCAGCAGTGAAGTGGACAGGGGCAGGGGCAATCAGCCCCAGCATTTT	CASSEVDRGRGNQPQHF
TRBV28	TRBJ1-2	TRBD1	.	TGTGCCAGCAGTCTAGGACAGGGGTGGGACTATGGCTACACCTTC	CASSLGQGWDYGYTF
TRBV28	TRBJ1-2	TRBD1	.	TGTGCCAGCTCGTACCCAGGGGGGCTTGGTGGCTACACCTTC	CASSYPGGLGGYTF
TRBV25-1	TRBJ2-7	TRBD2	.	TGTGCCAGCAGTCCGCGGACTAGCGGGAGCATCGGCTCCTACGAGCAGTACTTC	CASSPRTSGSIGSYEQYF
TRBV4-1	TRBJ1-1	.	.	TGCGCCAGCAGCCAAACCCGAAACAGGGAGACAGTTGAGCCGAACACTGAAGCTTTCTTT	CASSQTRNRETVEPNTEAFF
TRBV7-9	TRBJ2-7	.	.	TGTGCCAGCAGCTTAGCCGGCGGGACCTACGGCGAGCAGTACTTC	CASSLAGGTYGEQYF
TRBV4-2	TRBJ2-1	.	.	TGTGCCAGCAGCCAAGGTTCTACCCGGGTGAATGAGCAGTTCTTC	CASSQGSTRVNEQFF
TRBV21-1	TRBJ1-3	.	.	TGTGCCAGCAGCAAAGGGTCGAAGCAAGGCAGAGAGCGCTCTGGAAACACCATATATTTT	CASSKGSKQGRERSGNTIYF
TRBV28	TRBJ2-7	TRBD2	.	TGTGCCACGGAGACTAGCGGGAGCCACGAGCAGTACTTC	CATETSGSHEQYF
TRBV4-3	TRBJ2-7	TRBD1	.	TGCGCCAGCAGCCCTCAAATCGGGACAGGGGCATACGAGCAGTACTTC	CASSPQIGTGAYEQYF
TRBV7-9	TRBJ1-1	.	.	TGTGCCAGCAGCTCAGGGGAATCGGGGGGTGAAGCTTTCTTT	CASSSGESGGEAFF
TRBV5-6	TRBJ1-5	.	.	TGTGCCAGCAGCTTGGCCAGGGGAGGGAATCAGCCCCAGCATTTT	CASSLARGGNQPQHF
TRBV9	TRBJ1-6	TRBD1	.	TGTGCCAGCAGCCCCAGTCCTCAGGGGGCGACGTCCTATAATTCACCCCTCCACTTT	CASSPSPQGATSYNSPLHF
TRBV5-8	TRBJ1-1	.	.	TGTGCCAGCAGCTTACTCGGGAACACTGAAGCTTTCTTT	CASSLLGNTEAFF
TRBV7-9	TRBJ2-2	.	.	TGTGCCAGCAGCTTAGGGGAGGAGACCGGGGAGCTGTTTTTT	CASSLGEETGELFF